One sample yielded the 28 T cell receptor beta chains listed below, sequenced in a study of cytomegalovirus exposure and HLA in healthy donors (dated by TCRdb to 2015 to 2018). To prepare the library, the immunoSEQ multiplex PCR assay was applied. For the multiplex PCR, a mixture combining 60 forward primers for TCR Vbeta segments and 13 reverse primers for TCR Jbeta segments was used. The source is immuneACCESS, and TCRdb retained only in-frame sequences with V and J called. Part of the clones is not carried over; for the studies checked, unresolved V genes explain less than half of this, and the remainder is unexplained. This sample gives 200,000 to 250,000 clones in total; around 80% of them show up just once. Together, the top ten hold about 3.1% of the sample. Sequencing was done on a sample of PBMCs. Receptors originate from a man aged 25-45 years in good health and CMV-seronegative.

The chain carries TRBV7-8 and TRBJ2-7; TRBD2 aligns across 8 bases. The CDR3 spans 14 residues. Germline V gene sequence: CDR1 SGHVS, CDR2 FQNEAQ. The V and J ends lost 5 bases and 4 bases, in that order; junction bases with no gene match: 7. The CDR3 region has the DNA TGTGCCAGCAGCGCCGGGGGGGCTTCTTACGAGCAGTACTTC. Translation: CASSAGGASYEQYF.

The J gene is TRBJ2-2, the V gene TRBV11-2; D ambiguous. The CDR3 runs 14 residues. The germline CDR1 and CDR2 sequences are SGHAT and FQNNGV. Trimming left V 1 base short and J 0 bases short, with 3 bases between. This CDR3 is CASSLAPNTGELFF. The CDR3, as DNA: TGTGCCAGCAGCTTAGCTCCGAACACCGGGGAGCTGTTTTTT.

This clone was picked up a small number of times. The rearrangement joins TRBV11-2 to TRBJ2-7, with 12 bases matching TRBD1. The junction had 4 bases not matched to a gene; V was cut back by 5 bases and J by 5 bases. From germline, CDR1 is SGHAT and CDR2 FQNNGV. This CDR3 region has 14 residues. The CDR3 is CASSQGQGAHEQYF. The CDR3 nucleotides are TGTGCCAGCAGCCAGGGACAGGGGGCCCACGAGCAGTACTTC.

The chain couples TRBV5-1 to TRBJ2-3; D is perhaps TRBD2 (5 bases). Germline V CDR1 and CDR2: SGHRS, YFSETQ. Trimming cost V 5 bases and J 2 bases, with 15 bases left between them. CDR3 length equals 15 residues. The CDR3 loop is CASRGGRALTDTQYF. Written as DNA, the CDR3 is TGCGCCAGCAGAGGCGGGCGGGCGCTCACAGATACGCAGTATTTT.

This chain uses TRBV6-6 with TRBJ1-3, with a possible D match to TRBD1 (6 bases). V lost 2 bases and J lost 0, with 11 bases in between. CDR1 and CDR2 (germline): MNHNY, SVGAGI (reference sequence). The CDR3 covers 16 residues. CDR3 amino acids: CASSYRDTYSGNTIYF. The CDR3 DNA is TGTGCCAGCAGTTACCGGGACACTTACTCTGGAAACACCATATATTTT.

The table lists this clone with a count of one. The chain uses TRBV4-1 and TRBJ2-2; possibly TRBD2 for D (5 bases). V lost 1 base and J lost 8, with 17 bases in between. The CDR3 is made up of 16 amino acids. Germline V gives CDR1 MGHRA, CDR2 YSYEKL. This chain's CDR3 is CASSQASGLSRGELFF. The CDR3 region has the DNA TGCGCCAGCAGCCAAGCATCAGGACTGAGTAGGGGGGAGCTGTTTTTT.

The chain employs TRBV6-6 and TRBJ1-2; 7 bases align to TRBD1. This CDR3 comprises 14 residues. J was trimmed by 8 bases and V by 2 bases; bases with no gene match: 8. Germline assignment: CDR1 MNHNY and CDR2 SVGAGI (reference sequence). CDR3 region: CASSYGGTVYGYTF. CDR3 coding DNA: TGTGCCAGCAGTTACGGCGGGACAGTTTACGGCTACACCTTC.

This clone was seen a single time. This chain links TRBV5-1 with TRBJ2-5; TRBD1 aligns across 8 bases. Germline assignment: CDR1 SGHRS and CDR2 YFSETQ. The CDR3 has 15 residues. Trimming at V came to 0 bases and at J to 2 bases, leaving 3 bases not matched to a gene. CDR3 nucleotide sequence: TGCGCCAGCAGCTTGGCGGGGACAGGACAAGAGACCCAGTACTTC. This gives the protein CASSLAGTGQETQYF. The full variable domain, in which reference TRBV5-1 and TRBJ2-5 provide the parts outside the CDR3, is KAGVTQTPRYLIKTRGQQVTLSCSPISGHRSVSWYQQTPGQGLQFLFEYFSETQRNKGNFPGRFSGRQFSNSRSEMNVSTLELGDSALYLCASSLAGTGQETQYFGPGTRLLVL.

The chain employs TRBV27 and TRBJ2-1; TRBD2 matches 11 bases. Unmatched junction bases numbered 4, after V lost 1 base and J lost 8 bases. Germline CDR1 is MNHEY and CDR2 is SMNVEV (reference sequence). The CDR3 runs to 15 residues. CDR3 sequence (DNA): TGTGCCAGCAGTTTATATAGCGGGGGGGACGATGAGCAGTTCTTC. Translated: CASSLYSGGDDEQFF.

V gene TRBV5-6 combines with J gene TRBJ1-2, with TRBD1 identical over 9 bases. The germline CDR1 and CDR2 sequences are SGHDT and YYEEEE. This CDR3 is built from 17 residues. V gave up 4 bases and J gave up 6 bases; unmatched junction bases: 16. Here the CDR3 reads CASSTGQGIGDFDGYTF. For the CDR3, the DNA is TGTGCCAGCAGCACCGGACAGGGGATAGGGGACTTCGATGGCTACACCTTC.

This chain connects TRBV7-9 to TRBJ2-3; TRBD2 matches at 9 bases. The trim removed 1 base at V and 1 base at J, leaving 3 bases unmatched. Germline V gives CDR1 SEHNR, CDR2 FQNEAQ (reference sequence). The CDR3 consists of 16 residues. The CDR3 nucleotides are TGTGCCAGCAGCTTAGGCGGGGGGGATCGCACAGATACGCAGTATTTT. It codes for CASSLGGGDRTDTQYF. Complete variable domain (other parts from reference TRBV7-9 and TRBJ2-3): DTGVSQNPRHKITKRGQNVTFRCDPISEHNRLYWYRQTLGQGPEFLTYFQNEAQLEKSRLLSDRFSAERPKGSFSTLEIQRTEQGDSAMYLCASSLGGGDRTDTQYFGPGTRLTVL.

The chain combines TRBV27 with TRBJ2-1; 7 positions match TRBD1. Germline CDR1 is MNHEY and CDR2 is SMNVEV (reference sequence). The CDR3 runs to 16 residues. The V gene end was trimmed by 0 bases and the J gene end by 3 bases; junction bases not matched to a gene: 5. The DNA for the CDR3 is TGTGCCAGCAGTTTATCAGGGGGCAACGTCTACAATGAGCAGTTCTTC. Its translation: CASSLSGGNVYNEQFF.

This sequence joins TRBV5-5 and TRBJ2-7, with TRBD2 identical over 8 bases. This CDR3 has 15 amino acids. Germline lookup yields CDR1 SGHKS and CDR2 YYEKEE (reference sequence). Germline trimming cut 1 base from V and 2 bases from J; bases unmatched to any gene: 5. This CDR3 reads CASSLRTSGTYEQYF. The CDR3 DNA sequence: TGTGCCAGCAGCTTGCGTACTAGCGGAACCTACGAGCAGTACTTC. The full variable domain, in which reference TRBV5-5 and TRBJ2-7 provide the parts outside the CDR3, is DAGVTQSPTHLIKTRGQQVTLRCSPISGHKSVSWYQQVLGQGPQFIFQYYEKEERGRGNFPDRFSARQFPNYSSELNVNALLLGDSALYLCASSLRTSGTYEQYFGPGTRLTVT.

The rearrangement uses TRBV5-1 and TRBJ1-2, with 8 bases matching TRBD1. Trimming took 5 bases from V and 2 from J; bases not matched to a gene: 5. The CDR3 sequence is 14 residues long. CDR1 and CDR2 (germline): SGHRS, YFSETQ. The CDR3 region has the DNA TGCGCCAGCAGACTCCGACAGGGGAACTATGGCTACACCTTC. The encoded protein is CASRLRQGNYGYTF.

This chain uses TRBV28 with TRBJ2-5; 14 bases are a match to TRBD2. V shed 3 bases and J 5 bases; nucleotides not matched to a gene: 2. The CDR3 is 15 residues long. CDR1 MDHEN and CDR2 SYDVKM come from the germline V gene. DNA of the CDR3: TGTGCCAGCAGTTTTTGGACTAGCGGGGGGGAGACCCAGTACTTC. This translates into CASSFWTSGGETQYF.

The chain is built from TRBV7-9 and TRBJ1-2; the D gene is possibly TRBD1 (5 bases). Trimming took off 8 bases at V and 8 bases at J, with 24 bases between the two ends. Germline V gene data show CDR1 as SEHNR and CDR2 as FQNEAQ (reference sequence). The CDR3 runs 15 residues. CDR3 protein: CASPAGSGEGRGYTF. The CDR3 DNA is TGTGCCAGCCCAGCCGGGTCGGGGGAAGGGAGAGGCTACACCTTC.

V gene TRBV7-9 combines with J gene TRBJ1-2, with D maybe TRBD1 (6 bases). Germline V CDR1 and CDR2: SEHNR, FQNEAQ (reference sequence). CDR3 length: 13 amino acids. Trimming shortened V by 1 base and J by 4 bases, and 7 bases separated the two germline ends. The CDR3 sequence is CASSLVQGYGYTF. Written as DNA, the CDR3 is TGTGCCAGCAGCTTAGTACAGGGCTATGGCTACACCTTC.

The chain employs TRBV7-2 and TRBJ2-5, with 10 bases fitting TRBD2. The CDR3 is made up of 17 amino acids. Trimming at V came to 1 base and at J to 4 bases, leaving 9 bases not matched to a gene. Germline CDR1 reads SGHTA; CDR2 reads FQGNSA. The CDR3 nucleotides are TGTGCCAGCAGCTTAGGTAGCGGGGGGTTAATTGGAGAGACCCAGTACTTC. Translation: CASSLGSGGLIGETQYF.

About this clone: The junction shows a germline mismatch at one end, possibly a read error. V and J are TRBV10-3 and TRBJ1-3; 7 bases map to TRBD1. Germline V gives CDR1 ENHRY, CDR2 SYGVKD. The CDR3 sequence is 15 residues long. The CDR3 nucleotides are TGTGCCATCAGTGCGGACAGGCCACCTGGAGACACCATATATTTT. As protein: CAISADRPPGDTIYF.

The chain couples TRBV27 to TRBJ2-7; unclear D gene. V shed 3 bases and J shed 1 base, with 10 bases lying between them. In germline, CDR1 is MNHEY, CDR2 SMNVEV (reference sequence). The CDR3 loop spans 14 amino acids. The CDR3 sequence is CASSFTRSSYEQYF. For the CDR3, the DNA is TGTGCCAGCAGTTTTACCAGGTCTTCCTACGAGCAGTACTTC.

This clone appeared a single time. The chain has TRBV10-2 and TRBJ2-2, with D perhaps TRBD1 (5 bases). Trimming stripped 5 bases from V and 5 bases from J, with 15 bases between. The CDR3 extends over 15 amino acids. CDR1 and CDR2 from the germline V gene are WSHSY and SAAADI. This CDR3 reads CASSNQGAGTGELFF. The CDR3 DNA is TGCGCCAGCAGTAACCAAGGGGCCGGGACCGGGGAGCTGTTTTTT.

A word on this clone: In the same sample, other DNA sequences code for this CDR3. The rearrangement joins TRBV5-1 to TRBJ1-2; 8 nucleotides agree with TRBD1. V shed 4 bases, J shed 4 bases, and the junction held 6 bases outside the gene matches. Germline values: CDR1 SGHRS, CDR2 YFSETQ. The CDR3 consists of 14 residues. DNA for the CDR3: TGCGCCAGCAGCCTGGACAGGGCGGGCTATGGCTACACCTTC. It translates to CASSLDRAGYGYTF.

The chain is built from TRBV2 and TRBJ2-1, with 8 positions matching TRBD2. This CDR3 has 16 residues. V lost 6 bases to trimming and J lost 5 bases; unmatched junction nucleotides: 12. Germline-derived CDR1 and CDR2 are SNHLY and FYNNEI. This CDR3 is CASRLTRGGFNNEQFF. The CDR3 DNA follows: TGTGCCAGCAGACTTACCCGCGGGGGGTTCAACAATGAGCAGTTCTTC.

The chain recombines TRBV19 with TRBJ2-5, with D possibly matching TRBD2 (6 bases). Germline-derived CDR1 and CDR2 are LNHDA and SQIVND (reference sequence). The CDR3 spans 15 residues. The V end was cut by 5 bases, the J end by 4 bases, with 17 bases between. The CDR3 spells CASSWAGDGGETQYF. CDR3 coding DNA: TGTGCCAGTAGTTGGGCAGGAGACGGGGGAGAGACCCAGTACTTC.

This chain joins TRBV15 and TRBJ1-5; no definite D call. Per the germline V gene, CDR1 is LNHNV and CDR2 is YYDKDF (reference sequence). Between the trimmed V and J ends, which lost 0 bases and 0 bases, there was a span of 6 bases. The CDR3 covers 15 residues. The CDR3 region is CATSRDRSSNQPQHF. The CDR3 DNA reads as TGTGCCACCAGCAGAGATCGGAGTAGCAATCAGCCCCAGCATTTT.

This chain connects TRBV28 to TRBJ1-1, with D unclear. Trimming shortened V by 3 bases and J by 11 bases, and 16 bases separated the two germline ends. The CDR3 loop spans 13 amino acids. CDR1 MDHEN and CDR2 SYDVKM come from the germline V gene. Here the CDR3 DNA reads TGTGCCAGCAGTTTGGGGAGGGTGTTTGGGGCTTTCTTT. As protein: CASSLGRVFGAFF.

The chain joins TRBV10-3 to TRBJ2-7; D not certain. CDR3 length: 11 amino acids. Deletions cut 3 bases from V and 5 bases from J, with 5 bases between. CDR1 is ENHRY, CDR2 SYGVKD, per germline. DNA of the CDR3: TGTGCCATCAGTGAAAGAGACGAGCAGTACTTC. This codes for CAISERDEQYF.

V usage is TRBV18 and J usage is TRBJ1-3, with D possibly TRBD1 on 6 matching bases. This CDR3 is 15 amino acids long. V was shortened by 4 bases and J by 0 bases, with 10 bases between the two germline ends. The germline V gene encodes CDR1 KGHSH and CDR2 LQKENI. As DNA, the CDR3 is TGTGCCAGCTCACTGACAGGACTCTCTGGAAACACCATATATTTT. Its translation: CASSLTGLSGNTIYF.